The next 3 T cell receptor beta chains were all read from a single sample in a study of T-cell memory formation after mild COVID-19. TCRdb processed the 5' RACE reads anew with MiXCR; each CDR3 protein has one entry. The table shows around 500,000 distinct CDR3 sequences, with about 18% occurring only once. Input material: PBMCs or a T cell subset sorted from them (not recorded which). These receptors came from an adult woman who had mild COVID-19 (a few samples of this study predate the infection). Cell type and time point are not known.

The chain uses TRBV7-3 and TRBJ1-1; possible D gene TRBD1, 5 bases. This CDR3 region has 14 residues. Looked up from germline, CDR1 is SGHTA and CDR2 is FQGTGA. Trimming pared 5 bases from V and 3 bases from J, leaving 13 bases between. CDR3 coding DNA: TGTGCCAGCAGCCGGAGCAGGGTCGACACTGAAGCTTTCTTT. It encodes CASSRSRVDTEAFF.

This clonotype has at least ten counts. The chain uses TRBV7-8 and TRBJ2-1; D is perhaps TRBD2 (5 bases). This CDR3 comprises 12 residues. Trimming took 2 bases from V and 7 from J, leaving 6 bases between them. Germline lookup yields CDR1 SGHVS and CDR2 FQNEAQ. The CDR3 here is CASSLTRNEQFF. CDR3 DNA sequence: TGTGCCAGCAGCTTAACTAGGAATGAGCAGTTCTTC.

This clonotype was observed a handful of times. The J gene is TRBJ2-1, the V gene TRBV20-1; 8 bases are shared with TRBD2. The CDR3 is 15 amino acids. The germline CDR1 and CDR2 sequences are DFQATT and SNEGSKA (reference sequence). CDR3 residues: CSPAGGSASYNEQFF. The CDR3 coding sequence is TGCAGCCCGGCGGGAGGCTCCGCCTCCTACAATGAGCAGTTCTTC.